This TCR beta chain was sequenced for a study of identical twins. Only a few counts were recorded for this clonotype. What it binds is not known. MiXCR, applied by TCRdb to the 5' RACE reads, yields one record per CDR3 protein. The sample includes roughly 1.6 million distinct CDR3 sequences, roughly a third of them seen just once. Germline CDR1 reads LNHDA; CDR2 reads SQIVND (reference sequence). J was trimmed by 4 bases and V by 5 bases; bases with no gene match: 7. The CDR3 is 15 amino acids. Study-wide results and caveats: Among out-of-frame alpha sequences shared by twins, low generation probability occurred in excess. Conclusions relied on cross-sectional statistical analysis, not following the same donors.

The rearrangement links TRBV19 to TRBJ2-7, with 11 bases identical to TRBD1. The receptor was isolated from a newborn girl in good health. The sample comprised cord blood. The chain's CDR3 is CASSASGTGGYEQYF. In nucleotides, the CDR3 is TGTGCCAGTAGTGCCTCCGGGACAGGGGGTTACGAGCAGTACTTC. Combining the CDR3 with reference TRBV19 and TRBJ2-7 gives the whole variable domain DGGITQSPKYLFRKEGQNVTLSCEQNLNHDAMYWYRQDPGQGLRLIYYSQIVNDFQKGDIAEGYSVSREKKESFPLTVTSAQKNPTAFYLCASSASGTGGYEQYFGPGTRLTVT.